Each of the 27 T cell receptor beta chains below was sequenced from the same sample in a study of T cells in Graves' hyperthyroidism and ophthalmopathy. Amplified TCR beta CDR3 regions derived from RNA transcripts. During a first-round RT-PCR of the TCR CDR3, the HTBI primer set was used. TCRdb analysed the multiplex PCR reads with MiXCR anew, one entry per CDR3 protein. The sample comprises 500,000 to 600,000 distinct CDR3 sequences, about 45% of which are singletons, and over 15% rests with the top ten. The material sequenced was peripheral blood or thyroid tissue (not recorded which). These receptors were taken from an adult woman with Graves' disease, either hyperthyroidism or ophthalmopathy (not recorded which).

The count of this clonotype is one. An end of the junction does not agree with germline; a read error may underlie this. CDR3 coding DNA: TGTGCCATCAGCCCGGTGGGGGCCGGAACCGGGGAGCTGTTTTTT. Amino acid sequence: CAISPVGAGTGELFF. The chain recombines TRBV7-6 with TRBJ2-2, with a possible D match to TRBD1 (6 bases). The CDR3 has 15 amino acids. Germline assignment: CDR1 SGHVS and CDR2 FNYEAQ.

The genes are TRBV19 and TRBJ1-5; weak D call: TRBD1 (5 bases). Germline-derived CDR1 and CDR2 are LNHDA and SQIVND (reference sequence). V was shortened by 4 bases and J by 8 bases, with 21 bases between the two germline ends. CDR3 length: 16 amino acids. The CDR3 loop reads CASSRGYSGATEPQHF. The CDR3 DNA sequence: TGTGCCAGTAGTAGGGGGTACTCTGGGGCCACGGAGCCCCAGCATTTT.

This chain links TRBV4-1 with TRBJ1-2, with D perhaps TRBD1 (5 bases). The V end was cut by 1 base, the J end by 5 bases, with 14 bases between. Germline CDR1 and CDR2: MGHRA and YSYEKL. This CDR3 spans 15 amino acids. CDR3 region: CASSQGGRIKYGYTF. The CDR3 DNA sequence: TGCGCCAGCAGCCAAGGGGGCAGGATAAAATATGGCTACACCTTC.

J is TRBJ2-7 and V is TRBV20-1; 10 nucleotides align to TRBD2. Germline V gene lookup returns CDR1 DFQATT and CDR2 SNEGSKA (reference sequence). Germline trimming cut 5 bases from V and 5 bases from J; bases unmatched to any gene: 6. This CDR3 is 13 amino acids long. CDR3 residues: CSAFSGRADEQYF. In DNA, the CDR3 is TGCAGTGCTTTCAGCGGGAGGGCGGACGAGCAGTACTTC.

Many counts were recorded for this clonotype. This chain uses TRBV4-2 with TRBJ1-4, with TRBD1 matching over 7 bases. V was clipped by 4 bases and J by 0 bases; unmatched bases: 8. Germline V lookup: CDR1 LGHNA, CDR2 YNFKEQ. The CDR3 spans 17 residues. The CDR3 nucleotides read TGTGCCAGCAGCCGACACCGGGACAGTGCAACTAATGAAAAACTGTTTTTT. Translation: CASSRHRDSATNEKLFF.

This clonotype was counted ten times or more. The chain carries TRBV29-1 and TRBJ1-1; D unclear. V lost 3 bases to trimming and J lost 1 base, with 6 bases between them. This CDR3 spans 12 amino acids. The germline gives CDR1 SQVTM, CDR2 ANQGSEA. CDR3 sequence (DNA): TGCAGCGTTGATAGAGGGAACACTGAAGCTTTCTTT. It yields the protein CSVDRGNTEAFF.

This clonotype was counted a few times. This may be a read error: a much more frequent sequence differs by one nucleotide. This sequence joins TRBV6-1 and TRBJ2-6; D not certain. This CDR3 has 13 residues. Trimming shortened V by 8 bases and J by 1 base, and 6 bases separated the two germline ends. CDR1 MNHNS and CDR2 SASEGT come from the germline V gene. The CDR3 coding sequence is TGTGCCAGCGTGGTTTCTGGGGCCAACGTCCTGACTTTC. Encoded protein: CASVVSGANVLTF.

This clonotype was counted ten times or more. The rearrangement uses TRBV13 and TRBJ2-7; D is uncertain. The V gene lost 5 bases and the J gene lost 6 bases, with 11 bases spanning the gap. CDR3 size: 12 residues. Germline V lookup: CDR1 PRHDT, CDR2 FYEKMQ (reference sequence). The CDR3 region is CASSPNRAEQYF. CDR3 DNA sequence: TGTGCCAGCAGCCCCAATCGTGCCGAGCAGTACTTC. Combining the CDR3 with reference TRBV13 and TRBJ2-7 gives the whole variable domain AAGVIQSPRHLIKEKRETATLKCYPIPRHDTVYWYQQGPGQDPQFLISFYEKMQSDKGSIPDRFSAQQFSDYHSELNMSSLELGDSALYFCASSPNRAEQYFGPGTRLTVT.

This chain uses TRBV29-1 with TRBJ1-3; D remains unclear. Germline-derived CDR1 and CDR2 are SQVTM and ANQGSEA. V gave up 7 bases and J gave up 0 bases, with 10 bases separating them. This CDR3 has 13 residues. The chain's CDR3 is CSAKSSSGNTIYF. The CDR3 coding sequence is TGCAGCGCCAAAAGTAGCTCTGGAAACACCATATATTTT.

The chain links TRBV7-3 to TRBJ2-2; 9 bases line up with TRBD1. CDR1 and CDR2 (germline): SGHTA, FQGTGA. The trim removed 3 bases at V and 8 bases at J, leaving 10 bases unmatched. CDR3 length equals 16 residues. The CDR3 bases are TGTGCCAGCAGCTTTTGGACGGGACAGGGTTTAGGGGAGCTGTTTTTT. This translates into CASSFWTGQGLGELFF.

This clonotype has ten or more counts. The chain has TRBV7-9 and TRBJ1-5; no clear D gene. Germline CDR1 and CDR2: SEHNR and FQNEAQ (reference sequence). The CDR3 contains 16 residues. V gave up 2 bases and J gave up 5 bases, with 16 bases separating them. CDR3 loop: CASSLWREGRDQPQHF. The CDR3 DNA is TGTGCCAGCAGCTTATGGAGGGAAGGGCGCGATCAGCCCCAGCATTTT.

This clonotype was picked up many times. The rearrangement uses TRBV11-2 and TRBJ1-4; D unresolved. The CDR3 extends over 13 amino acids. Germline V gene lookup returns CDR1 SGHAT and CDR2 FQNNGV. V lost 5 bases to trimming and J lost 7 bases, with 11 bases between them. The DNA for the CDR3 is TGTGCCAGCAGCATATCAAGGACTGAAAAACTGTTTTTT. It codes for CASSISRTEKLFF.

This clonotype has only a few counts. Since a much larger clone is just one base distant, this may be a read error. The CDR3 DNA sequence: TGTGCCAGCAGTGGGGGAATGAACACTGAAGCTTTCTTT. Translation gives CASSGGMNTEAFF. This chain links TRBV2 with TRBJ1-1; D not resolved. Per the germline V gene, CDR1 is SNHLY and CDR2 is FYNNEI. This CDR3 is built from 13 residues. Deletions cut 4 bases from V and 0 bases from J, with 6 bases between.

This rearrangement joins TRBV7-3 to TRBJ1-3, with a weak D call TRBD1 (6 bases). Deletions cut 6 bases from V and 9 bases from J, with 12 bases between. This CDR3 region has 12 residues. Germline loops: CDR1 SGHTA, CDR2 FQGTGA. CDR3 region: CASRLTGGTIYF. The CDR3 coding sequence is TGTGCCAGCAGGCTGACAGGAGGCACCATATATTTT. Full variable domain (remainder filled in from reference TRBV7-3 and TRBJ1-3): GAGVSQTPSNKVTEKGKYVELRCDPISGHTALYWYRQSLGQGPEFLIYFQGTGAADDSGLPNDRFFAVRPEGSVSTLKIQRTERGDSAVYLCASRLTGGTIYFGEGSWLTVV.

In its sample, this clonotype was seen a few times. V and J are TRBV3-1 and TRBJ2-7; TRBD2 aligns across 9 bases. Germline lookup yields CDR1 LGHDT and CDR2 YNNKEL (reference sequence). The CDR3 sequence is 15 residues long. After removal of 4 bases from V and 4 bases from J, the junction contained 8 bases not matched to a gene. In DNA form, the CDR3 reads TGTGCCAGCAGCCCCTTGCCTAGCGGGGCGTACGAGCAGTACTTC. Its translation is CASSPLPSGAYEQYF.

The V call is TRBV7-2, the J call TRBJ2-7; TRBD1 or TRBD2 may be the D gene (5 bases each). In germline, CDR1 is SGHTA, CDR2 FQGNSA. The V gene lost 0 bases and the J gene lost 2 bases, with 14 bases spanning the gap. The CDR3 loop spans 16 amino acids. For the CDR3, the DNA is TGTGCCAGCAGCTTAGCCCTCCGGGGCAGCACCTACGAGCAGTACTTC. Its protein is CASSLALRGSTYEQYF.

The chain employs TRBV9 and TRBJ1-4, with D hard to call. There are 16 residues in the CDR3. Germline V gene data show CDR1 as SGDLS and CDR2 as YYNGEE. V was clipped by 4 bases and J by 3 bases, with 16 bases between them. The CDR3 DNA follows: TGTGCCAGCAGCCAAACGAGCGGGAGGGCTAATGAAAAACTGTTTTTT. It specifies CASSQTSGRANEKLFF.

The chain uses TRBV10-1 and TRBJ2-7; possible D gene TRBD1, 5 bases. With 4 bases removed from V and 0 bases from J, the gap between germline ends came to 7 bases. The CDR3 totals 13 residues. CDR1 is WNHNN and CDR2 is SYGVQD in the germline V gene (reference sequence). In nucleotides, the CDR3 is TGCGCCAGCAGTGCGCAGGGCTCCTACGAGCAGTACTTC. Its translation: CASSAQGSYEQYF.

The chain combines TRBV5-1 with TRBJ2-7; TRBD1 aligns across 7 bases. V trimming: 5 bases; J trimming: 5 bases; junction bases outside the gene matches: 7. The germline V gene has CDR1 SGHRS and CDR2 YFSETQ. The CDR3 is 13 residues long. The CDR3 here is CASRHFDRDEQYF. CDR3 DNA: TGCGCCAGCAGACACTTCGACAGGGACGAGCAGTACTTC.

The chain couples TRBV2 to TRBJ2-6; perhaps TRBD2 as D (6 bases). The CDR3 spans 16 residues. The germline CDR1 and CDR2 sequences are SNHLY and FYNNEI. Trimming took off 7 bases at V and 1 base at J, with 14 bases between the two ends. CDR3 sequence reads: CASTIGGASGANVLTF. Here the CDR3 DNA reads TGTGCCAGCACCATAGGCGGGGCATCTGGGGCCAACGTCCTGACTTTC. Based on the CDR3 plus reference TRBV2 and TRBJ2-6, the full variable domain is EPEVTQTPSHQVTQMGQEVILRCVPISNHLYFYWYRQILGQKVEFLVSFYNNEISEKSEIFDDQFSVERPDGSNFTLKIRSTKLEDSAMYFCASTIGGASGANVLTFGAGSRLTVL.

This clonotype has a count of ten or more. The chain has TRBV25-1 and TRBJ2-7; D is tentatively TRBD1 or TRBD2 (5 bases each). CDR1 and CDR2 (germline): MGHDK, SYGVNS. V lost 1 base to trimming and J lost 5 bases, with 12 bases between them. CDR3 length equals 14 residues. The CDR3: CASSEWARDDEQYF. In DNA, the CDR3 is TGTGCCAGCAGTGAATGGGCTAGGGACGACGAGCAGTACTTC.

This rearrangement joins TRBV10-3 to TRBJ1-5, with no clear D. This CDR3 region has 12 residues. Germline values: CDR1 ENHRY, CDR2 SYGVKD. V gave up 2 bases and J gave up 9 bases, with 8 bases separating them. The CDR3 nucleotides read TGTGCCATCAGTGAGATCCAAGGGCCCCAGCATTTT. Translating it yields CAISEIQGPQHF.

This clonotype was counted at least ten times. The chain is built from TRBV30 and TRBJ2-7; D gene uncertain. V dropped 5 bases and J dropped 3 bases, with 14 bases sitting between them. Per germline, CDR1 GTSNPN and CDR2 SVGIG (reference sequence). The CDR3 is 13 amino acids. CDR3 DNA: TGTGCCTGGGCTCCCCGGCTGGGCTACGAGCAGTACTTC. Its translation: CAWAPRLGYEQYF.

The J gene is TRBJ1-5, the V gene TRBV7-2; TRBD1 might be the D (5 bases). This CDR3 has 14 residues. V was pared by 3 bases and J by 11 bases, with 17 bases between. Germline V CDR1 and CDR2: SGHTA, FQGNSA. CDR3 DNA: TGTGCCAGCAGCTTCGGAGCGGGGCAAGAGACCCAGCATTTT. Amino acid sequence: CASSFGAGQETQHF.

The rearrangement links TRBV5-1 to TRBJ2-5; possible D gene TRBD1, 5 bases. From germline, CDR1 is SGHRS and CDR2 YFSETQ. There are 15 residues in the CDR3. V was shortened by 0 bases and J by 1 base, with 10 bases between the two germline ends. The CDR3 here is CASSLDQGLQETQYF. In DNA form, the CDR3 reads TGCGCCAGCAGCTTGGACCAGGGCCTCCAAGAGACCCAGTACTTC.

This sequence joins TRBV10-3 and TRBJ2-2; D is ambiguous. Between the trimmed V and J ends, which lost 1 base and 6 bases, there was a span of 6 bases. The CDR3 spans 13 residues. The V gene's germline CDR1 is ENHRY and CDR2 SYGVKD. The CDR3 coding sequence is TGTGCCATCAGTGAGTATAGATCCGGGGAGCTGTTTTTT. It translates to CAISEYRSGELFF.

This clonotype has a count of ten or more. This chain connects TRBV20-1 to TRBJ2-2; 7 bases are shared with TRBD2. Trimming cost V 4 bases and J 6 bases; bases outside gene matches: 14. The CDR3 has 16 amino acids. CDR1 and CDR2 from the germline V gene are DFQATT and SNEGSKA (reference sequence). DNA for the CDR3: TGCAGTGCTATTCCGGTTCAGCGGGAAAGTCCCGGGGAGCTGTTTTTT. As protein: CSAIPVQRESPGELFF.